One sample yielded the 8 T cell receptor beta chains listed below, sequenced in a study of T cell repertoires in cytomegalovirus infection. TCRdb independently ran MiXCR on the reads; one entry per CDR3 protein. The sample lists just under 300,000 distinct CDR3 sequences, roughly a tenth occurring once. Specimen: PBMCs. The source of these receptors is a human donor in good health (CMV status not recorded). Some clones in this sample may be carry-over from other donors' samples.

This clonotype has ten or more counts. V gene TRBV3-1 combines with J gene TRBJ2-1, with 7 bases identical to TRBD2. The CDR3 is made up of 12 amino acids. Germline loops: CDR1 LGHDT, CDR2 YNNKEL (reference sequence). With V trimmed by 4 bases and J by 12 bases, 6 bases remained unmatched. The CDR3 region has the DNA TGTGCCAGCAGCCCCACCGGGAGGTTGCAGTTCTTC. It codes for CASSPTGRLQFF.

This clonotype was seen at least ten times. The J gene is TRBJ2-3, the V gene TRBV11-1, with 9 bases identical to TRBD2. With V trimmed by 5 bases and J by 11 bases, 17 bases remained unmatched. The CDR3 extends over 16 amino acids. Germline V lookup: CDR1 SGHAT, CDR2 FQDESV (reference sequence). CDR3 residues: CASSPRGSGGSWGQYF. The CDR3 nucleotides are TGTGCCAGCAGCCCCCGAGGTAGCGGGGGCTCATGGGGGCAGTATTTT.

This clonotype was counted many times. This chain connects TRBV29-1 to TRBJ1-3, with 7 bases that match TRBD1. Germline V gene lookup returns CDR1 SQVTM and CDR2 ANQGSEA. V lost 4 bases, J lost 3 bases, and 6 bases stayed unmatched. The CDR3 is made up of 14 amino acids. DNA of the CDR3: TGCAGCGTTGGACAGGGTGGTATTGGAAACACCATATATTTT. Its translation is CSVGQGGIGNTIYF.

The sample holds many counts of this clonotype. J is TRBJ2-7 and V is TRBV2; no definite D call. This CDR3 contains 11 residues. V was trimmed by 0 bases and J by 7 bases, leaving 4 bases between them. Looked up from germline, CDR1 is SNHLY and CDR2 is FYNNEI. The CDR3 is CASSEAGEQYF. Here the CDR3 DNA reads TGTGCCAGCAGTGAAGCGGGTGAGCAGTACTTC.

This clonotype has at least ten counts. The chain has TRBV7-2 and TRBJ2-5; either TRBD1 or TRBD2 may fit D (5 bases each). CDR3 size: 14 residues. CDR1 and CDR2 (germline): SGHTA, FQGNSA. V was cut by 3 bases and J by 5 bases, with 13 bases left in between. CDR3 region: CASSFTGAAETQYF. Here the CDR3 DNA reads TGTGCCAGCAGCTTCACCGGGGCCGCCGAGACCCAGTACTTC.

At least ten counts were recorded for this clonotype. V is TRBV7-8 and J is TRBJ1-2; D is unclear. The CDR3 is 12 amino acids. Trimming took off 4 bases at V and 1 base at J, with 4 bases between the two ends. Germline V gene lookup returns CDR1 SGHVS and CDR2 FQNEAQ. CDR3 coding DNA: TGTGCCAGCAGCTCCAGTAACTATGGCTACACCTTC. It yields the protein CASSSSNYGYTF.

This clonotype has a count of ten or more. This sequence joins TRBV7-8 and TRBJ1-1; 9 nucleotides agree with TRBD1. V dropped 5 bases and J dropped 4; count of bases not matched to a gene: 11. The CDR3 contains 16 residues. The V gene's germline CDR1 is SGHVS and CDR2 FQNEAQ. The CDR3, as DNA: TGTGCCAGCAGCGCCCTTGTCCGGGACAGGGTCACTGAAGCTTTCTTT. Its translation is CASSALVRDRVTEAFF.

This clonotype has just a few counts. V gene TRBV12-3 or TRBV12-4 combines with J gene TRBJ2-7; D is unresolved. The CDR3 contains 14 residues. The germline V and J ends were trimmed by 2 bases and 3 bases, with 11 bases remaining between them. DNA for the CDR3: TGTGCCAGCAGTTTAAGCCAACCGTACTACGAGCAGTACTTC. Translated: CASSLSQPYYEQYF.